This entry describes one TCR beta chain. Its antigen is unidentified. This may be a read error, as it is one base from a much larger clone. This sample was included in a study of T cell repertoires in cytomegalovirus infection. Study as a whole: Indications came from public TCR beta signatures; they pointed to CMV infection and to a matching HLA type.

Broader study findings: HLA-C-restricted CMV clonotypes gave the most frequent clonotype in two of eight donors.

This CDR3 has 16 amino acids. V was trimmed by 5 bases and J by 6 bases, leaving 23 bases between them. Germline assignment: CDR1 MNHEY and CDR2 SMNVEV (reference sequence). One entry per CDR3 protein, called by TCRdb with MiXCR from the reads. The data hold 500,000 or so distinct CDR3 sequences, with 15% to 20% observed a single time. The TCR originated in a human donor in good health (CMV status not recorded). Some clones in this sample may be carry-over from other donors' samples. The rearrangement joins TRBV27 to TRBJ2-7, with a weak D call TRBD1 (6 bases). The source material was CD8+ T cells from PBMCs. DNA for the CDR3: TGTGCCAGCAGTCTACCCGGGACATGGGGTCTCTTCGAGCAGTACTTC. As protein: CASSLPGTWGLFEQYF.